The 12 T cell receptor beta chains presented below share a single source sample, sequenced in a study of CD8 T cells in ankylosing spondylitis. General study results and limits: Characteristic of ankylosing spondylitis blood, it appeared, was a TCR beta motif comprising roughly 8 highly homologous variants.

TCRdb processed the 5' RACE reads anew with MiXCR; each CDR3 protein has one entry. The data show fewer than 550,000 distinct CDR3 sequences, 5.3% seen once. Antigens of these TCRs are unknown. The sample comprised blood, either unsorted or a sorted T cell fraction (not recorded which). Receptors were obtained from a male donor with ankylosing spondylitis.

This clonotype was observed at least ten times. The chain combines TRBV29-1 with TRBJ1-2; tentative D call: TRBD1 (5 bases). Per the germline V gene, CDR1 is SQVTM and CDR2 is ANQGSEA. The V end lost 2 bases, the J end lost 6 bases, and 13 bases lay between the germline ends. The CDR3 covers 13 residues. Here the CDR3 reads CSVEKVGGDGYTF. The CDR3 DNA is TGCAGCGTTGAAAAGGTTGGGGGGGATGGCTACACCTTC. Drawing the rest from reference TRBV29-1 and TRBJ1-2, the complete variable domain is SAVISQKPSRDICQRGTSLTIQCQVDSQVTMMFWYRQQPGQSLTLIATANQGSEATYESGFVIDKFPISRPNLTFSTLTVSNMSPEDSSIYLCSVEKVGGDGYTFGSGTRLTVV.

This clonotype was observed many times. The CDR3 loop is CSASRGAFTGLNTEAFF. CDR3 nucleotide sequence: TGCAGTGCTAGTAGAGGAGCCTTTACAGGGCTGAACACTGAAGCTTTCTTT. V and J are TRBV20-1 and TRBJ1-1; D perhaps matches TRBD1 (6 bases). This CDR3 has 17 residues. The germline gives CDR1 DFQATT, CDR2 SNEGSKA (reference sequence). The V end lost 3 bases, the J end lost 0 bases, and 20 bases lay between the germline ends.

Concerning this clonotype: A much larger clone sits a single nucleotide away, making a read error possible. V is TRBV7-8 and J is TRBJ2-2, with D possibly being TRBD2 (6 bases). Trimming cost V 4 bases and J 3 bases, with 12 bases left between them. Germline V gene sequence: CDR1 SGHVS, CDR2 FQNEAQ. The CDR3 totals 15 residues. CDR3 amino acids: CASSSGGDYTGELFF. Written as DNA, the CDR3 is TGTGCCAGCAGCTCAGGAGGGGACTACACCGGGGAGCTGTTTTTT.

This clonotype was counted ten times or more. The chain combines TRBV7-9 with TRBJ2-1, with a tentative D call TRBD2 (6 bases). The germline gives CDR1 SEHNR, CDR2 FQNEAQ (reference sequence). Trimming left V 5 bases short and J 8 bases short, with 16 bases between. CDR3 length: 14 amino acids. The CDR3 DNA follows: TGTGCCAGCAGCCGACTCTCCCCGGGGGATGAGCAGTTCTTC. It encodes CASSRLSPGDEQFF.

The table lists this clonotype with many counts. This chain joins TRBV7-9 and TRBJ1-2; 7 bases fit TRBD1. The V segment lost 4 bases and the J segment 1 base; nucleotides outside the gene matches: 6. Germline CDR1 and CDR2: SEHNR and FQNEAQ (reference sequence). The CDR3 is 15 amino acids. The CDR3 region has the DNA TGTGCCAGCAGCTCCGGGACAGAGGTTAACTATGGCTACACCTTC. It encodes CASSSGTEVNYGYTF.

There are many counts of this clonotype. The rearrangement uses TRBV7-9 and TRBJ2-6; 7 nucleotides align to TRBD1. With V trimmed by 5 bases and J by 2 bases, 6 bases remained unmatched. The CDR3 sequence is 16 residues long. The germline V gene has CDR1 SEHNR and CDR2 FQNEAQ (reference sequence). CDR3 nucleotide sequence: TGTGCCAGCAGCCCGACAGGGAACCCTGGGGCCAACGTCCTGACTTTC. It encodes CASSPTGNPGANVLTF. The variable domain in full, completed from reference TRBV7-9 and TRBJ2-6, reads DTGVSQNPRHKITKRGQNVTFRCDPISEHNRLYWYRQTLGQGPEFLTYFQNEAQLEKSRLLSDRFSAERPKGSFSTLEIQRTEQGDSAMYLCASSPTGNPGANVLTFGAGSRLTVL.

This clonotype was seen ten or more times. V is TRBV6-1 and J is TRBJ1-4, with D maybe TRBD1 (5 bases). The length of the CDR3 is 13 residues. The V end was cut by 5 bases, the J end by 11 bases, with 15 bases between. CDR1 and CDR2 from the germline V gene are MNHNS and SASEGT. The CDR3 reads CASSPYSKGKLFF. CDR3 in DNA: TGTGCCAGCAGTCCCTACTCGAAGGGGAAACTGTTTTTT.

This clonotype was counted at least ten times. The genes are TRBV5-1 and TRBJ2-6; 8 bases map to TRBD1. V shed 7 bases and J 1 base; nucleotides not matched to a gene: 7. Germline loops: CDR1 SGHRS, CDR2 YFSETQ. The CDR3 totals 16 residues. CDR3 bases: TGCGCCAGCGGACAGGGAGTTTTTTCTGGGGCCAACGTCCTGACTTTC. Protein: CASGQGVFSGANVLTF.

This clonotype was detected many times. The chain uses TRBV7-6 and TRBJ2-2, with 9 positions matching TRBD1. V trimming: 1 base; J trimming: 7 bases; junction bases outside the gene matches: 10. Germline V CDR1 and CDR2: SGHVS, FNYEAQ. The CDR3 totals 17 residues. The CDR3 DNA reads TGTGCCAGCAGCTTAGGCCCGGGGACAGGGTGGAGCGGGGAGCTGTTTTTT. Amino acid sequence: CASSLGPGTGWSGELFF.

The table lists this clonotype with many counts. The chain combines TRBV27 with TRBJ1-2, with 10 bases identical to TRBD1. V shed 5 bases and J 5 bases; nucleotides not matched to a gene: 5. Germline CDR1 is MNHEY and CDR2 is SMNVEV (reference sequence). CDR3 length: 14 residues. DNA for the CDR3: TGTGCCAGCAGTCCCCGGGACAGGGGTTATGGCTACACCTTC. Protein sequence: CASSPRDRGYGYTF.

The sample holds a few counts of this clonotype. CDR3 in DNA: TGTGCCAGCAGTGGTCCGAGAGGGACCGGGGAGCTGTTTTTT. Encoded protein: CASSGPRGTGELFF. The chain carries TRBV2 and TRBJ2-2; weak D call: TRBD2 (5 bases). With 4 bases removed from V and 5 bases from J, the gap between germline ends came to 11 bases. Looked up from germline, CDR1 is SNHLY and CDR2 is FYNNEI. The CDR3 runs 14 residues.

This clonotype was picked up many times. The chain combines TRBV6-5 with TRBJ2-1, with TRBD2 matching 8 bases. This CDR3 has 16 residues. CDR1 and CDR2 from the germline V gene are MNHEY and SVGAGI. The junction had 7 bases not matched to a gene; V was cut back by 0 bases and J by 6 bases. This chain's CDR3 is CASSYSWTSFLNEQFF. The CDR3, as DNA: TGTGCCAGCAGTTACTCATGGACTAGCTTTCTCAATGAGCAGTTCTTC.